This is a list of T cell receptor beta chains from one sample in a study of blood T cell repertoires in COVID-19. Method: immunoSEQ multiplex PCR; TCRdb's copy keeps in-frame clones and lacks some. This table holds 170,000 or so clones, roughly nine tenths found once. Sequences were obtained from peripheral blood. Every receptor here comes from a man between 18 and 29 years old who had recovered from COVID-19. CDR3s include the opening cysteine and the closing phenylalanine or tryptophan. The D gene is left open where the match is weak. Rows may omit the clone size; those that give it use once, few, many or a size class.

>TRBJ1-6|TRBV14|NA|NA
TGTGCCAGCAGCCAAGATCTTAGTGCGCCCCTCCACTTT
CASSQDLSAPLHF
>TRBJ2-3|TRBV28|TRBD1|NA
TGTGCCAGCAGTACCCGACAGGGGGCGAGGTCGACGCAGTATTTT
CASSTRQGARSTQYF
>TRBJ1-6|TRBV28|TRBD1|NA
TGTGCCAGCAGTTTGGGGGACAGGAAAAATTCACCCCTCCACTTT
CASSLGDRKNSPLHF
>TRBJ2-1|TRBV29-1|TRBD2|NA
TGCAGCGCAACCCCAGCGTCGGGGGGGGTGCAGTTCTTC
CSATPASGGVQFF
>TRBJ2-3|TRBV5-1|TRBD2|few
TGCGCCAGCAGCTTGGGAGCGGGATTAGGGACGCAGTATTTT
CASSLGAGLGTQYF
>TRBJ2-2|TRBV5-1|NA|NA
TGCGCCAGCAGCTTGGGAGACGGGGGACTAGGGGGCGCCGGGGAGCTGTTTTTT
CASSLGDGGLGGAGELFF
>TRBJ1-2|TRBV18|NA|NA
TGTGCCAGCTCACCATCGACAGGCGTGAGAGGCTATGGCTACACCTTC
CASSPSTGVRGYGYTF
>TRBJ2-2|TRBV3-1/TRBV3-2|NA|NA
TGTGCCAGCAGCCACTCACCGAGGTGGACCGGGGAGCTGTTTTTT
CASSHSPRWTGELFF
>TRBJ2-7|TRBV9|NA|NA
TGTGCCAGCAGCCCAGGAGGTTATTGGCGCTCCTACGAGCAGTACTTC
CASSPGGYWRSYEQYF
>TRBJ1-6|TRBV2|NA|NA
TGTGCCAGCAGTGTACCGGGTTCCCGGGGAAATTCACCCCTCCACTTT
CASSVPGSRGNSPLHF
>TRBJ1-3|TRBV7-8|NA|NA
TGTGCCAGCAGCTTAGAAGGAGGGCCGACGGGAAACACCATATATTTT
CASSLEGGPTGNTIYF
>TRBJ2-7|TRBV5-1|TRBD1|NA
TGCGCCAGCAGCCTCGCCGGGACAGGGAACGAGCAGTACTTC
CASSLAGTGNEQYF
>TRBJ2-7|TRBV5-1|NA|once
TGCGCCAGCGTGGGGACTGGTTCCTACGAGCAGTACTTC
CASVGTGSYEQYF
>TRBJ2-4|TRBV19|NA|once
TGTGCCAGTAGTATGGCAGGCCACGTCGTTGCCAAAAACATTCAGTACTTC
CASSMAGHVVAKNIQYF
>TRBJ1-5|TRBV6-2/TRBV6-3|NA|NA
TGTGCCAGCAGTGCCATGAGAGGGCAGCCCCAGCATTTT
CASSAMRGQPQHF
>TRBJ2-2|TRBV7-2|NA|NA
TGTGCCAGCAGCTTGGGGGGGCTCAAGGCCGGGGAGCTGTTTTTT
CASSLGGLKAGELFF
>TRBJ2-2|TRBV6-4|NA|NA
TGTGCCAGCAGTGACTCATCCAGGTCGAACACCGGGGAGCTGTTTTTT
CASSDSSRSNTGELFF
>TRBJ2-1|TRBV20-1|NA|NA
TGCAGTGCTAGTATAGGGAGAGATGAGCAGTTCTTC
CSASIGRDEQFF
>TRBJ2-7|TRBV19|NA|NA
TGTGCCAGTAGTATACAGGGACTGTCCTACGAGCAGTACTTC
CASSIQGLSYEQYF
>TRBJ1-1|TRBV5-4|TRBD1|NA
TGTGCCAGCAGCTGGGACAGGGGGAACACTGAAGCTTTCTTT
CASSWDRGNTEAFF
>TRBJ2-7|TRBV10-3|TRBD1|NA
TGTGCCATCAGTGGGGACAGGGGGTACGAGCAGTACTTC
CAISGDRGYEQYF
>TRBJ2-1|TRBV18|TRBD2|NA
TGTGCCAGCTCACCCATTGGACTAGCGGGGTCCAATGAGCAGTTCTTC
CASSPIGLAGSNEQFF
>TRBJ2-1|TRBV30|NA|few
TGTGCCTGGAGTGTAGGTGGGAGAGGATTGAATGAGCAGTTCTTC
CAWSVGGRGLNEQFF
>TRBJ2-1|TRBV9|TRBD2|NA
TGTGCCAGCAGCACTACTAGGACTAGCGGGAAAAAGGATGAGCAGTTCTTC
CASSTTRTSGKKDEQFF
>TRBJ1-1|TRBV27|NA|NA
TGTGCCAGCAGTTTATCGATTAGGGGACTGGTGAACACTGAAGCTTTCTTT
CASSLSIRGLVNTEAFF
>TRBJ1-5|TRBV27|TRBD1|once
TGTGCCAGCAGTTCTGGGACAGGGGCTTTTCAGCCCCAGCATTTT
CASSSGTGAFQPQHF
>TRBJ1-5|TRBV24-1|NA|few
TGTGCCACCAGTGACCCGGGCGGGCAGCCCCAGCATTTT
CATSDPGGQPQHF
>TRBJ1-2|TRBV28|NA|NA
TGTGCCAGCAGGCAAACAGGGTCGGCTGGCTACACCTTC
CASRQTGSAGYTF
>TRBJ2-1|TRBV6-2/TRBV6-3|TRBD2|NA
TGTGCCAGCAGTCTGGCGGGAGTTCGGAATGAGCAGTTCTTC
CASSLAGVRNEQFF
>TRBJ2-5|TRBV7-2|TRBD2|NA
TGTGCCAGCAGCTTATTAGCGGGAGGTGGCGGGGAGACCCAGTACTTC
CASSLLAGGGGETQYF
>TRBJ1-2|TRBV6-6|NA|NA
TGTGCCAGCAGTTACGTCGGGAAAGGGCCTAACTATGGCTACACCTTC
CASSYVGKGPNYGYTF
>TRBJ2-1|TRBV7-2|TRBD2|NA
TGTGCCAGCAGAAGCGGGACTGGCCGGGGCTACAATGAGCAGTTCTTC
CASRSGTGRGYNEQFF
>TRBJ2-7|TRBV7-2|TRBD2|NA
TGTGCCAGCAGCTTGGGGACTAGCGGCTCCTACGAGCAGTACTTC
CASSLGTSGSYEQYF
>TRBJ1-5|TRBV10-3|NA|NA
TGTGCCATCAGTGAGTCGAGGCTTATACCCCAGCATTTT
CAISESRLIPQHF
>TRBJ1-3|TRBV2|NA|NA
TGTGCCAGCGGCGGGGAGTTCTCTGGAAACACCATATATTTT
CASGGEFSGNTIYF
>TRBJ1-5|TRBV6-6|NA|NA
TGTGCCAGCAGTTACGAGAATCAGCCCCAGCATTTT
CASSYENQPQHF
>TRBJ2-3|TRBV6-2/TRBV6-3|TRBD2|NA
TGTGCCAGCAGCGCCACTAGCGGGAGTTTGGATACGCAGTATTTT
CASSATSGSLDTQYF
>TRBJ2-3|TRBV7-2|TRBD2|NA
TGTGCCAGCAAGGGCGGGAGGAGCACAGATACGCAGTATTTT
CASKGGRSTDTQYF
>TRBJ1-1|TRBV5-5|NA|NA
TGTGCCAGCAGCTTTTCCACGGGAACTGAAGCTTTCTTT
CASSFSTGTEAFF
>TRBJ1-1|TRBV13|NA|NA
TGTGCCAGCACCCTACAGGGTTTGGCTGAAGCTTTCTTT
CASTLQGLAEAFF
>TRBJ2-5|TRBV5-4|NA|NA
TGTGCCAGCCACCAGGGGCAAGAGACCCAGTACTTC
CASHQGQETQYF
>TRBJ2-7|TRBV19|TRBD2|NA
TGTGCCAGTAGTCCGCTGGGGGAGGGCACTCACTACGAGCAGTACTTC
CASSPLGEGTHYEQYF
>TRBJ1-2|TRBV5-1|TRBD1|once
TGCGCCAGCACGGACAGGGGGTTCAACTATGGCTACACCTTC
CASTDRGFNYGYTF
>TRBJ2-2|TRBV11-2|NA|NA
TGTGCCAGCAGCCCGGTAGTCACGAACACCGGGGAGCTGTTTTTT
CASSPVVTNTGELFF
>TRBJ2-7|TRBV7-8|NA|NA
TGTGCCAGCAGCTTTATTGACGGGAGTCACGAGCAGTACTTC
CASSFIDGSHEQYF
>TRBJ1-2|TRBV7-2|NA|NA
TGTGCCAGCAGCTTAGAGCAGGGTGTCGGTGGCTACACCTTC
CASSLEQGVGGYTF
>TRBJ1-1|TRBV9|NA|NA
TGTGCCAGCAGCGTAGTCGGAGAAGAAGCTTTCTTT
CASSVVGEEAFF
>TRBJ1-1|TRBV24-1|NA|NA
TGTGCCACCAGTGAGACGTACTCCGCGGGGGAAGGTGGCACTGAAGCTTTCTTT
CATSETYSAGEGGTEAFF
>TRBJ2-3|TRBV18|NA|NA
TGTGCCAGCTCAGTTGTGGCATCCCACACAGATACGCAGTATTTT
CASSVVASHTDTQYF